Listed below are T cell receptor beta chains from one sample, sequenced in a study of shared clonotypes between healthy human individuals. Assay: immunoSEQ multiplex PCR; the TCRdb copy retains only in-frame clones and omits some. Of about 510,000 clones detected, about 95% appear once; the ten largest clones hold approximately 0.062%. Sequencing was performed on naive CD4+ T cells sorted from blood. The receptors shown here come from a woman under 40 in good health. Both conserved end residues are trimmed from each CDR3.

TRBJ1-5 13 TRBV5-6 ASSLGLNSNQPQH
TRBJ2-1 15 TRBV4-2 ASSFFYRLKSGNEQF
TRBJ2-1 14 TRBV7-2 ASSSPSGRAVYEQF
TRBJ2-2 11 TRBV7-6 ASSGRETGELF
TRBJ2-1 13 TRBV6-1 ASRPAGGPYNEQF
TRBJ1-1 12 TRBV6-1 ASLAEAVNTEAF
TRBJ2-1 16 TRBV4-1 ASSQDELAGSHYNEQF
TRBJ1-3 15 TRBV2 ASRGTGTVRSGNTIY
TRBJ1-2 13 TRBV18 ASSPLDSSNYGYT
TRBJ1-1 12 TRBV28 ASSYGGPNTEAF
TRBJ1-5 16 TRBV7-9 ASSFASVGGISNQPQH
TRBJ2-7 14 TRBV6-5 ASSFVDGLPPGEQY
. 12 TRBV28 ASSSSGTLYEQY
TRBJ1-5 15 TRBV10-2 ASSDRDRGLGNQPQH
TRBJ2-2 14 TRBV5-1 ASNKNTGGDTGELF
TRBJ2-3 13 TRBV4-1 ASSQGAGGTDTQY
TRBJ2-7 14 TRBV29-1 SVEDRWGTGSHEQY
TRBJ2-2 15 TRBV11-2 ASSEAGGIANTGELF
TRBJ1-6 12 TRBV7-9 ASSPGQQNSPLH
TRBJ1-3 13 TRBV9 ASSVGGQTRNTIY